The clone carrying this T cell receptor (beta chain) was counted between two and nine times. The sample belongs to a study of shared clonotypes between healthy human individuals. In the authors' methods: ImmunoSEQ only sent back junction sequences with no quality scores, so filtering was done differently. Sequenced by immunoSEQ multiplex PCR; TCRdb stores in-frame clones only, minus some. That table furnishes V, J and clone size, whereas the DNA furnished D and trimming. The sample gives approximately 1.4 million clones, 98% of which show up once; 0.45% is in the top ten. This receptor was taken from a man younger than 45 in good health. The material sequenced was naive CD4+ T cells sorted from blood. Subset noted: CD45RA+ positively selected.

In DNA, the CDR3 is TGTGCCAGCAGCTTAAGCAGCCCCAATCAGCCCCAGCATTTT. Encoded protein: CASSLSSPNQPQHF. The chain recombines TRBV7-9 with TRBJ1-5; the D is unclear. Germline loops: CDR1 SEHNR, CDR2 FQNEAQ (reference sequence). CDR3 length: 14 residues. V was shortened by 2 bases and J by 3 bases, with 8 bases between the two germline ends.